These 26 T cell receptor beta chains came from one sample sequenced in a study of radiotherapy plus CTLA-4 blockade in lung cancer. The data were produced by immunoSEQ multiplex PCR, yet TCRdb's version contains in-frame clones alone and is incomplete. The sample has 70,000 to 95,000 clones; approximately 83% are singletons. Sequencing was performed on peripheral blood, taken from a patient treated with radiotherapy plus ipilimumab. The origin of the receptors is a human donor with non-small cell lung cancer that progressed on radiotherapy plus ipilimumab.

J is TRBJ1-4 and V is TRBV28; D gene uncertain. The germline V gene encodes CDR1 MDHEN and CDR2 SYDVKM. V lost 8 bases to trimming and J lost 4 bases, with 11 bases between them. The CDR3 contains 13 residues. This CDR3 is CASAAVNNEKLFF. The CDR3 DNA is TGTGCCAGCGCCGCGGTCAATAATGAAAAACTGTTTTTT.

The gene calls are TRBV5-4 and TRBJ2-3; D unclear. Germline V lookup: CDR1 SGHNT, CDR2 YYREEE (reference sequence). This CDR3 is built from 12 residues. The V gene lost 7 bases and the J gene lost 4 bases, with 10 bases spanning the gap. The DNA for the CDR3 is TGTGCCAGCGGGCCCCACCCAGATACGCAGTATTTT. It encodes CASGPHPDTQYF.

The chain joins TRBV7-2 to TRBJ2-7; tentatively, D is TRBD2 (5 bases). The CDR3 contains 16 residues. Looked up from germline, CDR1 is SGHTA and CDR2 is FQGNSA. Between the trimmed V and J ends, which lost 0 bases and 2 bases, there was a span of 14 bases. CDR3 coding DNA: TGTGCCAGCAGCTTAGCGCAAGGAGACTACCCCTACGAGCAGTACTTC. It codes for CASSLAQGDYPYEQYF.

This chain uses TRBV5-6 with TRBJ2-1; D call uncertain. CDR1 and CDR2 from the germline V gene are SGHDT and YYEEEE. The CDR3 has 11 residues. V shed 4 bases and J shed 2 bases, with 1 base lying between them. CDR3 amino acids: CASSTYNEQFF. DNA of the CDR3: TGTGCCAGCAGCACCTACAATGAGCAGTTCTTC.

The V gene is TRBV7-7, the J gene TRBJ1-1; TRBD1 matches at 7 bases. CDR3 length: 16 residues. Trimming cost V 6 bases and J 3 bases; bases outside gene matches: 13. In germline, CDR1 is SSHAT, CDR2 FNYEAQ (reference sequence). The CDR3 coding sequence is TGTGCCAGCAGACCTTTGGGGCAGGGGGATTACACTGAAGCTTTCTTT. It encodes CASRPLGQGDYTEAFF.

This rearrangement joins TRBV2 to TRBJ1-2, with unresolved D. CDR3 length equals 13 residues. Per the germline V gene, CDR1 is SNHLY and CDR2 is FYNNEI. Deletions cut 1 base from V and 2 bases from J, with 5 bases between. This chain's CDR3 is CASSEEVNYGYTF. As DNA, the CDR3 is TGTGCCAGCAGTGAAGAGGTGAACTATGGCTACACCTTC.

This clone has just a few counts. The J gene is TRBJ2-1, the V gene TRBV30, with D maybe TRBD1 (6 bases). V was trimmed by 5 bases and J by 7 bases, leaving 21 bases between them. CDR3 size: 15 residues. Germline V gene data show CDR1 as GTSNPN and CDR2 as SVGIG (reference sequence). The CDR3 region is CAWATGHRAGNEQFF. The DNA of the CDR3 is TGTGCCTGGGCAACGGGCCACAGGGCAGGAAATGAGCAGTTCTTC.

This clone turned up a few times. The chain employs TRBV10-3 and TRBJ1-1; possible D gene TRBD1, 5 bases. Germline lookup yields CDR1 ENHRY and CDR2 SYGVKD. The CDR3 contains 11 residues. Trimming pared 7 bases from V and 4 bases from J, leaving 7 bases between. CDR3 coding DNA: TGTGCCATCATGGGGGGCACTGAAGCTTTCTTT. Residues: CAIMGGTEAFF.

The chain has TRBV6-1 and TRBJ1-1, with D perhaps TRBD1 (5 bases). The CDR3 consists of 14 residues. Germline V gene sequence: CDR1 MNHNS, CDR2 SASEGT. Trimming left V 5 bases short and J 5 bases short, with 15 bases between. This chain's CDR3 is CASSILGGGTEAFF. The DNA for the CDR3 is TGTGCCAGCAGTATACTCGGGGGTGGTACTGAAGCTTTCTTT.

This clone was detected only once. This chain uses TRBV10-3 with TRBJ2-7; 8 bases line up with TRBD1. There are 17 residues in the CDR3. V dropped 4 bases and J dropped 1; count of bases not matched to a gene: 12. The germline gives CDR1 ENHRY, CDR2 SYGVKD. In DNA, the CDR3 is TGTGCCATCAGTGGCCCCATGGGACAGGCGAAATCCTACGAGCAGTACTTC. It is translated as CAISGPMGQAKSYEQYF.

This clone occurred a few times. The chain employs TRBV6-1 and TRBJ1-5; D is unresolved. This CDR3 spans 15 amino acids. Between the trimmed V and J ends, which lost 5 bases and 6 bases, there was a span of 17 bases. Germline-derived CDR1 and CDR2 are MNHNS and SASEGT. DNA for the CDR3: TGTGCCAGCAGTCAAAGTTATTTCTTGGGTCAGCCCCAGCATTTT. It specifies CASSQSYFLGQPQHF.

This clone appeared a single time. The CDR3 DNA follows: TGTGCCAGCAGTCCTTCAGTTAACACCGGGGAGCTGTTTTTT. It is translated as CASSPSVNTGELFF. The chain couples TRBV27 to TRBJ2-2; D ambiguous. Trimming stripped 5 bases from V and 2 bases from J, with 9 bases between. CDR3 length: 14 amino acids. The germline CDR1 and CDR2 sequences are MNHEY and SMNVEV (reference sequence).

The J gene is TRBJ2-7, the V gene TRBV5-4; D possibly uses TRBD1 or TRBD2 (5 bases each). The germline V and J ends were trimmed by 0 bases and 2 bases, with 9 bases remaining between them. Germline V gene sequence: CDR1 SGHNT, CDR2 YYREEE (reference sequence). The CDR3 is 14 amino acids. The CDR3 region has the DNA TGTGCCAGCAGCTTGGACGGGACCGCCTACGAGCAGTACTTC. Amino acids: CASSLDGTAYEQYF. Full variable domain (rest looked up from reference TRBV5-4 and TRBJ2-7): ETGVTQSPTHLIKTRGQQVTLRCSSQSGHNTVSWYQQALGQGPQFIFQYYREEENGRGNFPPRFSGLQFPNYSSELNVNALELDDSALYLCASSLDGTAYEQYFGPGTRLTVT.

V gene TRBV28 combines with J gene TRBJ1-5; maybe TRBD1 (5 bases). V dropped 8 bases and J dropped 10 bases, with 15 bases sitting between them. The CDR3 is 12 amino acids. Germline V gene data show CDR1 as MDHEN and CDR2 as SYDVKM. The DNA of the CDR3 is TGTGCCAGCCATTCGGACATGAGACCCCAGCATTTT. Translation gives CASHSDMRPQHF.

V gene TRBV6-4 combines with J gene TRBJ2-1; no definite D call. This CDR3 region has 13 residues. Trimming removed 2 bases from V and 6 bases from J, with 8 bases in between. Germline lookup yields CDR1 MRHNA and CDR2 SNTAGT. The CDR3 here is CASSDGLGNEQFF. CDR3 DNA: TGTGCCAGCAGTGACGGCCTAGGCAATGAGCAGTTCTTC.

In its sample, this clone was seen once. V usage is TRBV5-4 and J usage is TRBJ2-4, with 7 nucleotides matching TRBD1. The germline CDR1 and CDR2 sequences are SGHNT and YYREEE (reference sequence). V lost 2 bases, J lost 6 bases, and 11 bases stayed unmatched. The CDR3 totals 16 residues. CDR3 DNA sequence: TGTGCCAGCAGCTTCCCGACAGGGCATAACGGAAACATTCAGTACTTC. Protein product: CASSFPTGHNGNIQYF.

The genes are TRBV9 and TRBJ2-3, with D tentatively TRBD2 (7 bases). Trimming stripped 2 bases from V and 1 base from J, with 14 bases between. The CDR3 covers 16 residues. Germline CDR1 SGDLS, CDR2 YYNGEE. In DNA, the CDR3 is TGTGCCAGCAGCGTCAACCCGGGGGGCCGCACAGATACGCAGTATTTT. The encoded protein is CASSVNPGGRTDTQYF.

V is TRBV5-6 and J is TRBJ2-6; no clear D gene. Trimming removed 2 bases from V and 0 bases from J, with 15 bases in between. Germline CDR1 reads SGHDT; CDR2 reads YYEEEE. The CDR3 loop spans 18 amino acids. The DNA for the CDR3 is TGTGCCAGCAGCTTTGGGCCTAATCCACCCTCTGGGGCCAACGTCCTGACTTTC. Its protein is CASSFGPNPPSGANVLTF.

The J gene is TRBJ2-7, the V gene TRBV25-1; 9 nucleotides line up with TRBD1. The V gene's germline CDR1 is MGHDK and CDR2 SYGVNS. This CDR3 contains 16 residues. Losses at the gene ends were 3 bases for V and 0 bases for J; bases not matched to a gene: 6. CDR3 sequence reads: CASSETGTGISYEQYF. The DNA of the CDR3 is TGTGCCAGCAGTGAGACCGGGACAGGGATCTCCTACGAGCAGTACTTC.

The V and J genes are TRBV18 and TRBJ1-1; 10 bases agree with TRBD1. Germline lookup yields CDR1 KGHSH and CDR2 LQKENI. J was trimmed by 4 bases and V by 6 bases; bases with no gene match: 5. The CDR3 extends over 14 amino acids. DNA of the CDR3: TGTGCCAGCTCGTCTGACAGGGGGCCCACTGAAGCTTTCTTT. Translation gives CASSSDRGPTEAFF. Drawing the rest from reference TRBV18 and TRBJ1-1, the complete variable domain is NAGVMQNPRHLVRRRGQEARLRCSPMKGHSHVYWYRQLPEEGLKFMVYLQKENIIDESGMPKERFSAEFPKEGPSILRIQQVVRGDSAAYFCASSSDRGPTEAFFGQGTRLTVV.

The chain carries TRBV9 and TRBJ1-2, with D perhaps TRBD1 (5 bases). The CDR3 extends over 15 amino acids. Germline CDR1 is SGDLS and CDR2 is YYNGEE. Deletions cut 0 bases from V and 3 bases from J, with 12 bases between. CDR3 bases: TGTGCCAGCAGCGTAGGCGGGGGTTTGGACTATGGCTACACCTTC. It is translated as CASSVGGGLDYGYTF.

As regards this clone: This sample also contains other DNA sequences that code for the same CDR3. This sequence joins TRBV18 and TRBJ2-2, with D perhaps matching TRBD1 (6 bases). V lost 4 bases to trimming and J lost 0 bases, with 9 bases between them. The CDR3 is made up of 15 amino acids. CDR1 and CDR2 (germline): KGHSH, LQKENI. The CDR3 region is CASSRGQSNTGELFF. As DNA, the CDR3 is TGTGCCAGCTCACGCGGACAGTCGAACACCGGGGAGCTGTTTTTT.

The J gene is TRBJ2-1, the V gene TRBV18; the D gene could be TRBD1 or TRBD2 (6 bases each). Trimming cost V 0 bases and J 7 bases, with 22 bases left between them. Germline CDR1 reads KGHSH; CDR2 reads LQKENI. The CDR3 runs 18 residues. CDR3 amino acids: CASSPPGGSGGQGNEQFF. CDR3 coding DNA: TGTGCCAGCTCACCACCGGGTGGTTCTGGGGGGCAAGGGAATGAGCAGTTCTTC.

The chain carries TRBV9 and TRBJ1-1; D unresolved. Germline V CDR1 and CDR2: SGDLS, YYNGEE. With 3 bases removed from V and 6 bases from J, the gap between germline ends came to 15 bases. The CDR3 is 14 amino acids. The CDR3 sequence is CASSGKVELAEAFF. CDR3 sequence (DNA): TGTGCCAGCAGCGGTAAGGTGGAATTAGCTGAAGCTTTCTTT.

The V call is TRBV15, the J call TRBJ2-3; a weak D match, TRBD2 (7 bases). V lost 0 bases to trimming and J lost 5 bases, with 18 bases between them. The germline CDR1 and CDR2 sequences are LNHNV and YYDKDF (reference sequence). The CDR3 length is 17 residues. The DNA of the CDR3 is TGTGCCACCAGCAGAGATAGGCTGGGGGGGCGGGTAGATACGCAGTATTTT. Translation gives CATSRDRLGGRVDTQYF.

This chain connects TRBV7-9 to TRBJ1-1; 9 nucleotides match TRBD1. The CDR3 totals 18 residues. CDR1 SEHNR and CDR2 FQNEAQ come from the germline V gene (reference sequence). Losses at the gene ends were 2 bases for V and 3 bases for J; bases not matched to a gene: 13. Here the CDR3 DNA reads TGTGCCAGCAGCTTAAGCTGGGTCGGCAGGGACAGGGACACTGAAGCTTTCTTT. Translation: CASSLSWVGRDRDTEAFF.